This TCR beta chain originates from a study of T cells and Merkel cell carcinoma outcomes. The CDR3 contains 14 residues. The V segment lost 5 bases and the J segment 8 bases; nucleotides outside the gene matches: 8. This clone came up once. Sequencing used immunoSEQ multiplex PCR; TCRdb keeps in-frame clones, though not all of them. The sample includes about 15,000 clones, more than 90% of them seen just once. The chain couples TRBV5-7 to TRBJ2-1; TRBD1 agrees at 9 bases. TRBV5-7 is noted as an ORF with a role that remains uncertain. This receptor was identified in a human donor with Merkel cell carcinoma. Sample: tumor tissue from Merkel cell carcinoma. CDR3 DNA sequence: TGTGCCAGCAGGCCTCCGGGACAGGGTTATGAGCAGTTCTTC. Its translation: CASRPPGQGYEQFF.